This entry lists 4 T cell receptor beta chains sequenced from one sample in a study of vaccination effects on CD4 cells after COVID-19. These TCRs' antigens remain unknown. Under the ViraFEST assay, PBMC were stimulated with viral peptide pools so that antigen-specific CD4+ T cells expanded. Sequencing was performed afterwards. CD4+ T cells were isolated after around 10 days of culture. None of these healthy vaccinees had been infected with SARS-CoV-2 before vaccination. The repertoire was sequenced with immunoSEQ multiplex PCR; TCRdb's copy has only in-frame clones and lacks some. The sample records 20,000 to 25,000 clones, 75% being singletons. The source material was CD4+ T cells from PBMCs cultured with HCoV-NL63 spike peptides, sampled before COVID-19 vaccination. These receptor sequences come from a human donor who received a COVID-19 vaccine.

The CDR3 spells CASSSGQGFQYF. The CDR3 DNA is TGTGCCAGCAGTTCCGGACAGGGGTTTCAGTACTTC. The rearrangement joins TRBV6-6 to TRBJ2-4; 9 positions match TRBD1. The ends lost 4 bases at V and 11 bases at J; junction bases unmatched: 3. Germline assignment: CDR1 MNHNY and CDR2 SVGAGI (reference sequence). The length of the CDR3 is 12 residues.

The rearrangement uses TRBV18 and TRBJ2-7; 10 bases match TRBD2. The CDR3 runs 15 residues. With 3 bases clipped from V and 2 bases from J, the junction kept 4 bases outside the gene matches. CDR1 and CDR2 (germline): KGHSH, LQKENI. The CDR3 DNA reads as TGTGCCAGCTCACCTGCTAGCGGGGGCCCCTACGAGCAGTACTTC. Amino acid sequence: CASSPASGGPYEQYF.

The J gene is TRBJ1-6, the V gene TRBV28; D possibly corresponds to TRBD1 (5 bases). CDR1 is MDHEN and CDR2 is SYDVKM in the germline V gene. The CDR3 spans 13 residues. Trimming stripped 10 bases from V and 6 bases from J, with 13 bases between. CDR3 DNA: TGTGCCACCAGGGAGGGAACTAATTCACCCCTCCACTTT. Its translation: CATREGTNSPLHF.

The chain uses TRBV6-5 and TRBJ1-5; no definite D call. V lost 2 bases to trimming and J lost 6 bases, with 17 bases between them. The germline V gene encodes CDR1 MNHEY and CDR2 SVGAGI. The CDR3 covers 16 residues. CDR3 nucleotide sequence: TGTGCCAGCAGTTACGGCGGGCAGCCTCTACTTCAGCCCCAGCATTTT. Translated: CASSYGGQPLLQPQHF.